Sequencing of this T cell receptor (beta chain) was carried out in a study of graft-versus-host responses after intestinal transplantation. Overall study context: Multivisceral, liver-intestinal, or isolated intestinal grafts went to recipients. General study results and limits: Detection of GvH clones occurred in recipient marrow, and some had their first appearance in ileum or blood. Early declines in HvG clones that occurred post-transplant were associated with peak circulating GvH clone levels.

TCRdb's table, derived via immunoSEQ multiplex PCR, lists solely in-frame clones and lacks some. The data contain 9,500 to 15,000 clones, approximately 82% of them singletons. V lost 2 bases, J lost 2 bases, and 11 bases lay in between. The length of the CDR3 is 14 residues. CDR1 is SGHRS, CDR2 YFSETQ, per germline. Concerning this clone: No antigen is known for it.

This chain joins TRBV5-1 and TRBJ2-7; perhaps TRBD2 as D (5 bases). This clonotype originated in a human patient who received an intestinal transplant, so some T cells may come from the graft donor. The material sequenced was PBMCs, taken roughly 19 weeks after transplant. CDR3 bases: TGCGCCAGCAGCTTAGCGGACGCCGCCTACGAGCAGTACTTC. The encoded protein is CASSLADAAYEQYF.